The source of this T cell receptor beta chain is a study of shared clonotypes between healthy human individuals. General observations from the study: Memory subsets generally showed smaller estimated richness than naive subsets did.

Original processing notes: In the immunoSEQ data, sequences were junction-only and lacked quality scores, so filtering differed. Sequencing used immunoSEQ multiplex PCR; TCRdb keeps in-frame clones, though not all of them. V and J calls and clone size are as listed in that table; D and trimming were resolved from the DNA. The data contain fewer than 3 million clones, 85% to 95% of them seen just once; the ten biggest clones take up around 0.35%. The germline CDR1 and CDR2 sequences are MGHRA and YSYEKL. The V segment lost 3 bases and the J segment 4 bases; nucleotides outside the gene matches: 10. The CDR3 extends over 16 amino acids. A note on this clone: Its antigen is not identified.

In the CD4+ fraction, cells were divided into CD45RA+ naive and CD45RA-negative memory subsets. Sequenced material: naive CD4+ T cells from PBMCs. Subset reported: CD45RA+ positively selected. The TCR was taken from a man aged 18 to 29 in good health. Some clones in this sample may be carry-over from other donors' samples. This chain connects TRBV4-1 to TRBJ2-3; 7 nucleotides line up with TRBD1. The CDR3 bases are TGCGCCAGCAGCCACCCCCCCGGGACAGCTGCAGATACGCAGTATTTT. Translation gives CASSHPPGTAADTQYF.